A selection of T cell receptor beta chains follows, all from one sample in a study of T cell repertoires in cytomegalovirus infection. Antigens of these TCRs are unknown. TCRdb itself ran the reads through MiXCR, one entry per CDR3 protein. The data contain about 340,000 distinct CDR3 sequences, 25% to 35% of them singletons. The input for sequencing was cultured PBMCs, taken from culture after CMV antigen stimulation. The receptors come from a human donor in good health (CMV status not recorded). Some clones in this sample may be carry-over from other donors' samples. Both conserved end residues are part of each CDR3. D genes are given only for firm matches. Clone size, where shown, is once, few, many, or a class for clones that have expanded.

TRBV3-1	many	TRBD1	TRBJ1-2	TGTGCCAGCAGCCGCCAGACAGGGAATGGCTACACCTTC	CASSRQTGNGYTF
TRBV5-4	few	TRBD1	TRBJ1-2	TGTGCCAGCAGCCGAAGGGACAGTAACTATGGCTACACCTTC	CASSRRDSNYGYTF
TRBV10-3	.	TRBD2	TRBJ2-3	TGTGCCATCAGTGAGTCTAAAGCGGGGACCCAGGCAGATACGCAGTATTTT	CAISESKAGTQADTQYF
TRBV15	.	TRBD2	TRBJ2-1	TGTGCCACCAGCAGAGATCCCTCGCTTCTAGCGGGAGCTCGAAATGAGCAGTTCTTC	CATSRDPSLLAGARNEQFF
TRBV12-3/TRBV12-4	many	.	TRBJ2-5	TGTGCCAGCAGCTTAGGGCAAGAGACCCAGTACTTC	CASSLGQETQYF
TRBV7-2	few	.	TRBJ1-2	TGTGCCAGCAGCGTACTTGCGCGGCGGAACTATGGCTACACCTTC	CASSVLARRNYGYTF
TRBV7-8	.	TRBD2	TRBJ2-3	TGTGCCAGCAGCTTAGTTTTAGCGGGATCGGAAACAGATACGCAGTATTTT	CASSLVLAGSETDTQYF
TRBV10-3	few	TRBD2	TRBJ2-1	TGTGCCATCAAGGGGACTAGCGGGAGGGAGGGCACCTACAATGAGCAGTTCTTC	CAIKGTSGREGTYNEQFF
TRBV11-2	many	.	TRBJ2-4	TGTGCCAGCACCCCGAGGGGGGGGGGGGCCAAAAACATTCAGTACTTC	CASTPRGGGAKNIQYF
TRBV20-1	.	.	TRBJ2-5	TGCAGTGGTACTAGCTTTGAGACCCAGTACTTC	CSGTSFETQYF
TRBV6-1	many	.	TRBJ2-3	TGTGCCAGCGCCCTCCGTGACGCCACAGATACGCAGTATTTT	CASALRDATDTQYF
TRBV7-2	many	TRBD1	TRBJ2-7	TGTGCCAGCAGCCCCTATCTCCTAGGACAGGTTTACTTC	CASSPYLLGQVYF
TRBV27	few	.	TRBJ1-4	TGTGCCAGCAGTTTACAGGGGTACCGTGAAAAACTGTTTTTT	CASSLQGYREKLFF
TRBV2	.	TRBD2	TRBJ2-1	TGTGCCAGCAGTGACCCCCTCCTGGGGGGACTAGCGGGGCGTAGCTCCTACAATGAGCAGTTCTTC	CASSDPLLGGLAGRSSYNEQFF
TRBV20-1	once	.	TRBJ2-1	TGCAGTGCTAGCCGTGAGCAGTTCTTC	CSASREQFF
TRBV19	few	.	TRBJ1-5	TGTGCCAGTAGTATGAAGGGGCAGGGTGGTAATCAGCCCCAGCATTTT	CASSMKGQGGNQPQHF
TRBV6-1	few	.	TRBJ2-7	TGTGCCAGCAGTGAACACGGGGTGTACGAGCAGTACTTC	CASSEHGVYEQYF
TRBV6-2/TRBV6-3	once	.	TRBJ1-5	TGTGCCAGCAGTTACACGGTTGGGGCCGGTAGCAATCAGCCCCAGCATTTT	CASSYTVGAGSNQPQHF
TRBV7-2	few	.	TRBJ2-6	TGTGCCAGCAGCTACCCTCCTTGGGCGGGATCCATCTCTGGGGCCAACGTCCTGACTTTC	CASSYPPWAGSISGANVLTF
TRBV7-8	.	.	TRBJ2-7	TGTGCCAGCAGCTTAGAGCCATCTACCTACGAGCAGTACTTC	CASSLEPSTYEQYF
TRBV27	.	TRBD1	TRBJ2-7	TGTGCCACCACGACAGGGGAAGGAAGCGAGCAGTACTTC	CATTTGEGSEQYF
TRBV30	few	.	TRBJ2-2	TGTGCCTGGAGTGTCGGGGGGCTCGGGGAGCTGTTTTTT	CAWSVGGLGELFF
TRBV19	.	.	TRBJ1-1	TGTGCCAGTAGTACGGGGTTATTGAACACTGAAGCTTTCTTT	CASSTGLLNTEAFF
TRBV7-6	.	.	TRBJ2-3	TGTGCCAGCAGCCCATTGAGCACAGATACGCAGTATTTT	CASSPLSTDTQYF